This is a list of T cell receptor beta chains from one sample in a study of Tregs in tolerant kidney transplant recipients. TCRdb's copy holds only in-frame clones and misses some; the assay was immunoSEQ multiplex PCR. The profile covers tens of thousands of clones, with roughly 91% appearing a single time and approximately 0.4% taken by the ten largest. The specimen comprised CD4+ T cells from blood, sampled before the transplant. The receptors originated from a human donor who received a combined kidney and bone marrow transplant. Each CDR3 is given with its conserved first and last residue. The D gene is left open where the match is weak. Only some rows state a clone size, as once, few, many or a class for expanded clones.

v_call: TRBV5-1
j_call: TRBJ2-3
d_call: .
clone_size: .
cdr3_aa: CASSDGGGDTQYF
cdr3_nt: TGCGCCAGCAGCGATGGAGGTGGCGATACGCAGTATTTT

v_call: TRBV6-6
j_call: TRBJ1-1
d_call: TRBD1
clone_size: few
cdr3_aa: CASGKQGLGNTEAFF
cdr3_nt: TGTGCCAGCGGGAAACAGGGGTTGGGGAACACTGAAGCTTTCTTT

v_call: TRBV5-1
j_call: TRBJ2-5
d_call: .
clone_size: .
cdr3_aa: CASSLDRVGETQYF
cdr3_nt: TGCGCCAGCAGCTTGGACAGGGTCGGGGAGACCCAGTACTTC

v_call: TRBV28
j_call: TRBJ2-7
d_call: .
clone_size: .
cdr3_aa: CASVASGIPPYEQYF
cdr3_nt: TGTGCCAGCGTTGCGTCAGGGATTCCCCCCTACGAGCAGTACTTC

v_call: TRBV11-2
j_call: TRBJ2-2
d_call: TRBD2
clone_size: .
cdr3_aa: CASSRDYLTGELFF
cdr3_nt: TGTGCCAGCAGCCGGGACTACCTAACCGGGGAGCTGTTTTTT

v_call: TRBV7-6
j_call: TRBJ2-3
d_call: TRBD2
clone_size: once
cdr3_aa: CASSPSGTSGFTDTQYF
cdr3_nt: TGTGCCAGCAGCCCATCCGGGACTAGCGGCTTCACAGATACGCAGTATTTT

v_call: TRBV4-2
j_call: TRBJ2-7
d_call: TRBD2
clone_size: .
cdr3_aa: CASSQAQTSGTTYEQYF
cdr3_nt: TGTGCCAGCAGCCAAGCACAAACTAGCGGGACCACCTACGAGCAGTACTTC

v_call: TRBV28
j_call: TRBJ1-2
d_call: .
clone_size: .
cdr3_aa: CASSIIQGRGYTF
cdr3_nt: TGTGCCAGCAGTATAATACAGGGAAGAGGCTACACCTTC

v_call: TRBV11-3
j_call: TRBJ2-1
d_call: TRBD2
clone_size: .
cdr3_aa: CASSSLAGDGNEQFF
cdr3_nt: TGTGCCAGCAGCTCCTTAGCGGGAGACGGTAATGAGCAGTTCTTC

v_call: TRBV7-3
j_call: TRBJ1-2
d_call: .
clone_size: .
cdr3_aa: CASSPAPGHPGDYGYTF
cdr3_nt: TGTGCCAGCAGCCCCGCCCCGGGACACCCAGGAGACTATGGCTACACCTTC

v_call: TRBV11-2
j_call: TRBJ2-2
d_call: TRBD1
clone_size: .
cdr3_aa: CASSRPDRTTGELFF
cdr3_nt: TGTGCCAGCAGCCGGCCGGACAGGACCACCGGGGAGCTGTTTTTT

v_call: TRBV30
j_call: TRBJ1-4
d_call: TRBD1
clone_size: once
cdr3_aa: CAWSSYRQGPNEKLFF
cdr3_nt: TGTGCCTGGAGTTCCTACCGACAGGGTCCTAATGAAAAACTGTTTTTT

v_call: TRBV27
j_call: TRBJ1-2
d_call: .
clone_size: .
cdr3_aa: CASRQQANYGYTF
cdr3_nt: TGTGCCAGCAGGCAACAGGCCAACTATGGCTACACCTTC

v_call: TRBV5-1
j_call: TRBJ2-3
d_call: TRBD1
clone_size: .
cdr3_aa: CASSTGQGPDTQYF
cdr3_nt: TGCGCCAGCAGCACCGGACAGGGCCCAGATACGCAGTATTTT

v_call: TRBV27
j_call: TRBJ2-2
d_call: .
clone_size: .
cdr3_aa: CASSQRTSTGELFF
cdr3_nt: TGTGCCAGCAGTCAACGGACTTCAACCGGGGAGCTGTTTTTT

v_call: TRBV28
j_call: TRBJ1-5
d_call: TRBD1
clone_size: .
cdr3_aa: CASSTGTGPNQPQHF
cdr3_nt: TGTGCCAGCAGTACCGGGACAGGGCCCAATCAGCCCCAGCATTTT

v_call: TRBV9
j_call: TRBJ2-7
d_call: TRBD2
clone_size: .
cdr3_aa: CASSRLAGSSYEQYF
cdr3_nt: TGTGCCAGCAGCCGACTAGCGGGATCCTCCTACGAGCAGTACTTC

v_call: TRBV29-1
j_call: TRBJ2-7
d_call: .
clone_size: .
cdr3_aa: CSVEESGSSTQYF
cdr3_nt: TGCAGCGTTGAAGAGTCAGGCTCGTCGACGCAGTACTTC

v_call: TRBV5-1
j_call: TRBJ2-1
d_call: .
clone_size: .
cdr3_aa: CASSPDPTGRNEQFF
cdr3_nt: TGCGCCAGCAGCCCGGATCCCACGGGTCGCAATGAGCAGTTCTTC

v_call: TRBV19
j_call: TRBJ2-1
d_call: TRBD2
clone_size: once
cdr3_aa: CASSIDLATSGDGNEQFF
cdr3_nt: TGTGCCAGTAGTATAGATTTGGCGACTAGCGGGGATGGGAATGAGCAGTTCTTC

v_call: TRBV15
j_call: TRBJ1-3
d_call: .
clone_size: .
cdr3_aa: CATSREQVGSGNTIYF
cdr3_nt: TGTGCCACCAGCAGGGAACAGGTGGGCTCTGGAAACACCATATATTTT

v_call: TRBV2
j_call: TRBJ1-2
d_call: .
clone_size: .
cdr3_aa: CASSVHGGAGYTF
cdr3_nt: TGTGCCAGCAGTGTCCACGGGGGAGCTGGCTACACCTTC

v_call: TRBV7-8
j_call: TRBJ2-7
d_call: .
clone_size: once
cdr3_aa: CASSLAREPSYEQYF
cdr3_nt: TGTGCCAGCAGCTTAGCCCGGGAGCCTTCCTACGAGCAGTACTTC

v_call: TRBV2
j_call: TRBJ2-7
d_call: TRBD1
clone_size: .
cdr3_aa: CASSRQGNEQYF
cdr3_nt: TGTGCCAGCAGCCGACAGGGAAACGAGCAGTACTTC

v_call: TRBV5-4
j_call: TRBJ2-6
d_call: .
clone_size: .
cdr3_aa: CASSPRRGAGANVLTF
cdr3_nt: TGTGCCAGCAGCCCGAGACGGGGGGCCGGGGCCAACGTCCTGACTTTC

v_call: TRBV7-2
j_call: TRBJ2-5
d_call: .
clone_size: .
cdr3_aa: CASSLSPEPGQETQYF
cdr3_nt: TGTGCCAGCAGCTTATCCCCGGAGCCCGGCCAAGAGACCCAGTACTTC

v_call: TRBV19
j_call: TRBJ1-5
d_call: TRBD1
clone_size: .
cdr3_aa: CASSGTVNQPQHF
cdr3_nt: TGTGCCAGTAGTGGGACAGTCAATCAGCCCCAGCATTTT

v_call: TRBV18
j_call: TRBJ1-1
d_call: .
clone_size: .
cdr3_aa: CASSPGQGIPEAFF
cdr3_nt: TGTGCCAGCTCACCAGGCCAGGGGATCCCCGAAGCTTTCTTT

v_call: TRBV4-3
j_call: TRBJ2-7
d_call: .
clone_size: .
cdr3_aa: CASSQGASLGLVEQYF
cdr3_nt: TGCGCCAGCAGCCAAGGGGCAAGCCTCGGTTTGGTGGAGCAGTACTTC

v_call: TRBV7-8
j_call: TRBJ2-7
d_call: .
clone_size: .
cdr3_aa: CASSLVGNGEQYF
cdr3_nt: TGTGCCAGCAGCTTAGTAGGAAACGGGGAGCAGTACTTC

v_call: TRBV28
j_call: TRBJ1-4
d_call: .
clone_size: few
cdr3_aa: CASSLEAGDYEKLFF
cdr3_nt: TGTGCCAGCAGTTTAGAGGCGGGGGATTATGAAAAACTGTTTTTT

v_call: TRBV5-1
j_call: TRBJ2-1
d_call: TRBD2
clone_size: .
cdr3_aa: CASSLRSSGMPFNEQFF
cdr3_nt: TGCGCCAGCAGCCTACGATCTAGCGGGATGCCTTTCAATGAGCAGTTCTTC

v_call: TRBV9
j_call: TRBJ2-7
d_call: TRBD2
clone_size: .
cdr3_aa: CASSVAGGPYEQYF
cdr3_nt: TGTGCCAGCAGCGTAGCGGGAGGCCCCTACGAGCAGTACTTC

v_call: TRBV28
j_call: TRBJ2-7
d_call: TRBD2
clone_size: .
cdr3_aa: CASSLPGTSGYEQYF
cdr3_nt: TGTGCCAGCAGTTTACCCGGGACTAGCGGATACGAGCAGTACTTC

v_call: TRBV28
j_call: TRBJ1-5
d_call: .
clone_size: once
cdr3_aa: CASNLSDQPQHF
cdr3_nt: TGTGCCAGCAACCTTAGCGACCAGCCCCAGCATTTT

v_call: TRBV27
j_call: TRBJ1-5
d_call: TRBD1
clone_size: .
cdr3_aa: CASSSWTGLERNQPQHF
cdr3_nt: TGTGCCAGCAGTTCATGGACAGGGCTCGAACGCAATCAGCCCCAGCATTTT

v_call: TRBV29-1
j_call: TRBJ2-2
d_call: TRBD2
clone_size: once
cdr3_aa: CSVGLAGVNTGELFF
cdr3_nt: TGCAGCGTGGGACTAGCGGGAGTCAACACCGGGGAGCTGTTTTTT

v_call: TRBV11-2
j_call: TRBJ2-7
d_call: TRBD2
clone_size: .
cdr3_aa: CASSLPSGRVEQYF
cdr3_nt: TGTGCCAGCAGCTTACCCAGCGGGAGGGTCGAGCAGTACTTC

v_call: TRBV5-1
j_call: TRBJ2-7
d_call: TRBD1
clone_size: .
cdr3_aa: CASSRRGLMYEQYF
cdr3_nt: TGCGCCAGCAGCCGCAGGGGGCTAATGTACGAGCAGTACTTC

v_call: TRBV5-1
j_call: TRBJ2-1
d_call: .
clone_size: .
cdr3_aa: CASSVQDNNEQFF
cdr3_nt: TGCGCCAGCAGTGTCCAGGATAACAATGAGCAGTTCTTC

v_call: TRBV5-1
j_call: TRBJ2-5
d_call: TRBD2
clone_size: .
cdr3_aa: CASRIIAGIKETQYF
cdr3_nt: TGCGCCAGCAGGATAATAGCGGGTATAAAAGAGACCCAGTACTTC

v_call: TRBV7-2
j_call: TRBJ1-1
d_call: .
clone_size: .
cdr3_aa: CASGTFGTEAFF
cdr3_nt: TGTGCCAGCGGGACTTTCGGGACTGAAGCTTTCTTT

v_call: TRBV7-2
j_call: TRBJ1-2
d_call: .
clone_size: .
cdr3_aa: CASSRRGRGFYGYTF
cdr3_nt: TGTGCCAGCAGCCGCCGGGGTAGGGGGTTCTATGGCTACACCTTC